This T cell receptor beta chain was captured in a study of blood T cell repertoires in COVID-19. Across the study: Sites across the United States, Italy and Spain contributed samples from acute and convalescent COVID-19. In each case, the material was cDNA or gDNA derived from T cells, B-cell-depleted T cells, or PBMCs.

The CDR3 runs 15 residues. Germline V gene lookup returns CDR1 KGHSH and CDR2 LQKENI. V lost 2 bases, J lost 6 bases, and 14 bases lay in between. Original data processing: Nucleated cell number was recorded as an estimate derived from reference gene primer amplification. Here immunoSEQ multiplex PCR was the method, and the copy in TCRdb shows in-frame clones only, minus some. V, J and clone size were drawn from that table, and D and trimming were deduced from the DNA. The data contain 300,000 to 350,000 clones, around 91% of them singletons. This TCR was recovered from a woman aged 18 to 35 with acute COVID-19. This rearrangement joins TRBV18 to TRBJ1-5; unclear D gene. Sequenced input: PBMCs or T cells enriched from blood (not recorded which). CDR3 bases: TGTGCCAGCTCACCAATGAGCGGTGGTGGTCAGCCCCAGCATTTT. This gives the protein CASSPMSGGGQPQHF.